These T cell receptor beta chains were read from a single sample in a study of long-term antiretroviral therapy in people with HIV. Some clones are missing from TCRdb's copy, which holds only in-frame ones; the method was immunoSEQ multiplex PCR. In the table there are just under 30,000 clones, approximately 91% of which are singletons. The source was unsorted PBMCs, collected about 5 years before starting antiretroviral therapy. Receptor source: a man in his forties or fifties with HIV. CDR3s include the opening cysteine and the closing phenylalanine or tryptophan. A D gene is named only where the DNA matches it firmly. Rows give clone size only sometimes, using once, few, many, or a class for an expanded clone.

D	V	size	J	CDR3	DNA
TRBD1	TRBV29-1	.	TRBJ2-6	CSVQGADSGANVLTF	TGCAGCGTCCAGGGGGCCGACTCTGGGGCCAACGTCCTGACTTTC
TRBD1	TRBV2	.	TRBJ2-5	CASSWDRPAIVETQYF	TGTGCCAGCAGTTGGGACAGGCCCGCCATTGTTGAGACCCAGTACTTC
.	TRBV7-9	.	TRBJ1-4	CASSGGTDSNEKLFF	TGTGCCAGCAGCGGAGGGACGGATTCAAATGAAAAACTGTTTTTT
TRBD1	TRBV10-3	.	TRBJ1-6	CAISEPDRGHSPLHF	TGTGCCATCAGTGAGCCCGACAGGGGCCATTCACCCCTCCACTTT
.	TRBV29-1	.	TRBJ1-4	CSVRGAANEKLFF	TGCAGCGTGCGCGGGGCGGCCAATGAAAAACTGTTTTTT
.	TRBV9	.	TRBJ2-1	CASSADPRNEQFF	TGTGCCAGCAGCGCTGACCCGCGGAATGAGCAGTTCTTC
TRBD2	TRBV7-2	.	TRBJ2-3	CASSLFGSGSTDTQYF	TGTGCCAGCAGCCTTTTTGGTAGCGGGAGTACAGATACGCAGTATTTT
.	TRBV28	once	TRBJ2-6	CATESSGANVLTF	TGTGCCACCGAGAGCTCTGGGGCCAACGTCCTGACTTTC
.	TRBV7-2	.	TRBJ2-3	CASSLVMVGIDTQYF	TGTGCCAGCAGCTTAGTTATGGTGGGGATAGATACGCAGTATTTT
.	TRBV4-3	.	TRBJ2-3	CASSQDLARGEDTQYF	TGCGCCAGCAGCCAAGATCTTGCCAGGGGTGAGGATACGCAGTATTTT
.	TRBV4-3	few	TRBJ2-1	CASSQDLTVAHEQFF	TGCGCCAGCAGCCAAGATCTCACAGTCGCCCACGAGCAGTTCTTC
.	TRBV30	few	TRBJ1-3	CAWSLTGNTIYF	TGTGCCTGGAGTCTCACCGGAAACACCATATATTTT
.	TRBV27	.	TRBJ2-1	CASSLLWGEENNEQFF	TGTGCCAGCAGTTTATTATGGGGGGAGGAGAACAATGAGCAGTTCTTC
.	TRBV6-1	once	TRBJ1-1	CASSRSPGVVTEAFF	TGTGCCAGCAGTCGAAGCCCAGGGGTTGTCACTGAAGCTTTCTTT
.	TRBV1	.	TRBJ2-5	CTSSRTGVVRETQYF	TGCACCAGCAGCCGGACAGGGGTCGTGCGAGAGACCCAGTACTTC
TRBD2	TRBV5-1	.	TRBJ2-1	CASSLGPSGSYNEQFF	TGCGCCAGCAGCTTGGGTCCTAGCGGTTCCTACAATGAGCAGTTCTTC
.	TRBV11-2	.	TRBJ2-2	CASSLVVHTGELFF	TGTGCCAGCAGCTTAGTTGTGCACACCGGGGAGCTGTTTTTT
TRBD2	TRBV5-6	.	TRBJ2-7	CASTPGGGAYEQYF	TGTGCCAGCACCCCCGGGGGGGGAGCTTACGAGCAGTACTTC
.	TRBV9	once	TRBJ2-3	CASSVGVTTDTQYF	TGTGCCAGCAGCGTAGGAGTTACCACAGATACGCAGTATTTT
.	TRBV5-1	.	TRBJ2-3	CASSLAQDTQYF	TGCGCCAGCAGCTTGGCCCAAGATACGCAGTATTTT
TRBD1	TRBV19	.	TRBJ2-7	CASSDPGQGSYEQYF	TGTGCCAGTAGTGATCCGGGACAGGGGTCTTACGAGCAGTACTTC
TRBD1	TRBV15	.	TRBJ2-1	CATSRGGDRAYNEQFF	TGTGCCACCAGCAGAGGGGGGGACAGGGCGTACAATGAGCAGTTCTTC
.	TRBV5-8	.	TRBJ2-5	CASSPYRGGQETQYF	TGTGCCAGCAGCCCTTACAGGGGAGGCCAAGAGACCCAGTACTTC
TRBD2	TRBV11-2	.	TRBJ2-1	CASSPQLAGEYNEQFF	TGTGCCAGCAGCCCGCAACTAGCGGGGGAATACAATGAGCAGTTCTTC
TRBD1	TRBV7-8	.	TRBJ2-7	CASSWGQYYEQYF	TGTGCCAGCAGCTGGGGACAGTACTACGAGCAGTACTTC
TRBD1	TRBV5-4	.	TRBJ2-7	CASSSGQGLFYEQYF	TGTGCCAGCAGCTCGGGACAGGGTCTATTCTACGAGCAGTACTTC
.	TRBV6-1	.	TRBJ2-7	CANYSGEGGLYEQYF	TGTGCCAACTACTCAGGGGAAGGAGGTTTATACGAGCAGTACTTC
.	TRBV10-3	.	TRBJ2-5	CAISESQIQETQYF	TGTGCCATCAGTGAGAGTCAGATCCAAGAGACCCAGTACTTC
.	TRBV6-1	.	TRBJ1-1	CASSVTGSSTEAFF	TGTGCCAGCAGTGTCACAGGGTCGAGCACTGAAGCTTTCTTT
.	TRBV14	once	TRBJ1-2	CASSQEWSYGYTF	TGTGCCAGCAGCCAAGAATGGAGTTATGGCTACACCTTC